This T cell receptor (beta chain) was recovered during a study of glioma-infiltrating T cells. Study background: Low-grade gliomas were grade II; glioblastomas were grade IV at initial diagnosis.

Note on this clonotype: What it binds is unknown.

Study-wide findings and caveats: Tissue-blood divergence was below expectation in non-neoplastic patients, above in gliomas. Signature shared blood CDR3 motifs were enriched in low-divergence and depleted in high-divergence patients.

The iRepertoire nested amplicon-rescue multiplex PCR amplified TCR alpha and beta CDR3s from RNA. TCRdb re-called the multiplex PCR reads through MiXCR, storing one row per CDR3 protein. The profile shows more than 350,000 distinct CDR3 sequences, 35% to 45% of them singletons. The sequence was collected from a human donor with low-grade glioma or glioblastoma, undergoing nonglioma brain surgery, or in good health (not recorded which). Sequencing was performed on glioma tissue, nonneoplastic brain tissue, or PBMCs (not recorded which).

In DNA, the CDR3 is TGTGCCAGCAGTAAAGGGACAGCGAGGCAGTACTTC. It translates to CASSKGTARQYF. The chain combines TRBV6-1 with TRBJ2-7, with TRBD1 matching 7 bases. V lost 5 bases and J lost 9; bases outside the gene matches: 7. From germline, CDR1 is MNHNS and CDR2 SASEGT. The CDR3 loop spans 12 amino acids.